The subject of this entry is one T cell receptor beta chain. This CDR3 contains 14 residues. Germline CDR1 PRHDT, CDR2 FYEKMQ (reference sequence). Trimming removed 5 bases from V and 4 bases from J, with 11 bases in between. The table came from immunoSEQ multiplex PCR; TCRdb's copy has only in-frame clones and leaves some out. The sample includes over 300,000 clones, roughly 87% of them seen just once. The data were obtained in a study of blood T cell repertoires in COVID-19. This receptor was obtained from a woman in her 30s who had recovered from COVID-19. The genes are TRBV13 and TRBJ2-2, with D possibly matching TRBD1 (5 bases). Material for sequencing was PBMCs or T cells enriched from blood (not recorded which). This chain's CDR3 is CASSAQGSTGELFF. The DNA of the CDR3 is TGTGCCAGCAGCGCCCAGGGATCCACCGGGGAGCTGTTTTTT.